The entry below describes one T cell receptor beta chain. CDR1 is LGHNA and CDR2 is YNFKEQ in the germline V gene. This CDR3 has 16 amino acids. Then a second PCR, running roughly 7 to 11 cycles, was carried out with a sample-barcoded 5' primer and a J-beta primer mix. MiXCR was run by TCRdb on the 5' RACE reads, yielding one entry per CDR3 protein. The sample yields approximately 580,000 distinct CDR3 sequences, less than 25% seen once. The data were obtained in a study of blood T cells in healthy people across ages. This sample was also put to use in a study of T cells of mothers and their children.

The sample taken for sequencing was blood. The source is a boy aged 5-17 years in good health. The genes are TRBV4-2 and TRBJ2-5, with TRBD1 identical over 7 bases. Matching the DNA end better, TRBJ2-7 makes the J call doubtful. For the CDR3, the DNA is TGTGCCAGCAGCCAAGATTGGACAGGACAGCCCTACGAGCAGTACTTC. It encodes CASSQDWTGQPYEQYF.